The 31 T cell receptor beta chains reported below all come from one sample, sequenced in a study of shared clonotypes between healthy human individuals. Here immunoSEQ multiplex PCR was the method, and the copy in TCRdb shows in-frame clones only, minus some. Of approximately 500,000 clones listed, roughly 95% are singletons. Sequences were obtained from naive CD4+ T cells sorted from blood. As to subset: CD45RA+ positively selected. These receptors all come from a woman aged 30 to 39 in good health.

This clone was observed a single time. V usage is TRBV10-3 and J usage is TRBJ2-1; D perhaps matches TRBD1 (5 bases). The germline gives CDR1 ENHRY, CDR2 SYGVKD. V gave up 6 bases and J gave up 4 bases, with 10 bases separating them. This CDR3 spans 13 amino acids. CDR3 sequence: CAIRMDNYNEQFF. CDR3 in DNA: TGTGCCATCAGGATGGACAATTACAATGAGCAGTTCTTC.

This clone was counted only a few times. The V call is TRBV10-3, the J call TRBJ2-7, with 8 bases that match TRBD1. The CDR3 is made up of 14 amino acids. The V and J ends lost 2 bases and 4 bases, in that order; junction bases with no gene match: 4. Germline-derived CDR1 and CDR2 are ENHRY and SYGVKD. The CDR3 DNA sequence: TGTGCCATCAGTGAGGCGGACAGGGTGTACGAGCAGTACTTC. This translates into CAISEADRVYEQYF.

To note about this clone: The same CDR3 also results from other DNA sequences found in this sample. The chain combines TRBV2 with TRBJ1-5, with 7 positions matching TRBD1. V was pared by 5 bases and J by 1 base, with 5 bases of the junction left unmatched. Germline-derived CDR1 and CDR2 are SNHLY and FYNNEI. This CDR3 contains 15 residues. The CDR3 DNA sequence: TGTGCCAGCAGTCGACAGGGTGGGAGCAATCAGCCCCAGCATTTT. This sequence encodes CASSRQGGSNQPQHF.

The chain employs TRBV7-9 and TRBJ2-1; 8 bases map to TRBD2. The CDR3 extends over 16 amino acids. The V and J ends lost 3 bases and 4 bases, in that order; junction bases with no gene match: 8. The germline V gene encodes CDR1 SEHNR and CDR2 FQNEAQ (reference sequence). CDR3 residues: CASSFLLADTYNEQFF. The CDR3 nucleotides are TGTGCCAGCAGCTTCCTACTAGCGGATACTTACAATGAGCAGTTCTTC.

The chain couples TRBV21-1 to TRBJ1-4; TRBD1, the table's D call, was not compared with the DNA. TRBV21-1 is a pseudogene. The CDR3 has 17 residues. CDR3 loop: CASSPDRGHATNEKLFF. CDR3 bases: TGTGCCAGCAGCCCGGACAGGGGGCATGCAACTAATGAAAAACTGTTTTTT.

CDR3 DNA sequence: TGTGCCAGCAGTTTTCACACAGATGAAAAACTGTTTTTT. Protein product: CASSFHTDEKLFF. This sequence joins TRBV6-1 and TRBJ1-4; no clear D gene. The CDR3 is made up of 13 amino acids. V lost 5 bases to trimming and J lost 6 bases, with 10 bases between them. Germline V gives CDR1 MNHNS, CDR2 SASEGT.

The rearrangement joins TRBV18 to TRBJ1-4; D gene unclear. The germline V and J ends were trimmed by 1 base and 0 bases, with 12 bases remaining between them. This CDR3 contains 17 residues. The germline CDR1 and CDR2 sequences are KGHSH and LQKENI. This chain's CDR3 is CASSPLGRTPTNEKLFF. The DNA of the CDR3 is TGTGCCAGCTCACCACTCGGTCGGACTCCAACTAATGAAAAACTGTTTTTT.

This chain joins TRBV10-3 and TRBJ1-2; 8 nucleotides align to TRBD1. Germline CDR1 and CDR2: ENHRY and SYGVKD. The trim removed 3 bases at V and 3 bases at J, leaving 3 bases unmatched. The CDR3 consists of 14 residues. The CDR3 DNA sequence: TGTGCCATCAGTGACGGGACAGGATACTATGGCTACACCTTC. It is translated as CAISDGTGYYGYTF.

The CDR3 loop is CASSEGPPMNTEAFF. The CDR3 nucleotides read TGTGCCAGCAGTGAGGGGCCCCCCATGAACACTGAAGCTTTCTTT. V usage is TRBV6-1 and J usage is TRBJ1-1; the D gene is possibly TRBD1 (5 bases). The CDR3 contains 15 residues. Germline assignment: CDR1 MNHNS and CDR2 SASEGT. Trimming shortened V by 3 bases and J by 0 bases, and 11 bases separated the two germline ends.

The CDR3 reads CASSARSRDSPREQYF. CDR3 sequence (DNA): TGTGCCAGCAGCGCTAGGAGCCGGGACAGTCCCCGGGAGCAGTACTTC. The chain joins TRBV11-2 to TRBJ2-7; 7 bases map to TRBD1. This CDR3 contains 16 residues. V dropped 5 bases and J dropped 7; count of bases not matched to a gene: 17. Germline-derived CDR1 and CDR2 are SGHAT and FQNNGV.

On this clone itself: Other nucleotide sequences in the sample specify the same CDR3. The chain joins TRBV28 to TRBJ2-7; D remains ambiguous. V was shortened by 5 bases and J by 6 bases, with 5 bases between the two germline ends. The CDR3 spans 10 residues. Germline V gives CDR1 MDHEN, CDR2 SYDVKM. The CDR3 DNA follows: TGTGCCAGCAGTATACGCGAGCAGTACTTC. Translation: CASSIREQYF.

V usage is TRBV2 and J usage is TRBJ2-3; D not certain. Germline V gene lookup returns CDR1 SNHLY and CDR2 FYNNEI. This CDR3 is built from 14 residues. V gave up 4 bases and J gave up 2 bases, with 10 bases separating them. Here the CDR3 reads CASSGELVTDTQYF. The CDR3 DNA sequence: TGTGCCAGCAGTGGAGAGCTCGTCACAGATACGCAGTATTTT.

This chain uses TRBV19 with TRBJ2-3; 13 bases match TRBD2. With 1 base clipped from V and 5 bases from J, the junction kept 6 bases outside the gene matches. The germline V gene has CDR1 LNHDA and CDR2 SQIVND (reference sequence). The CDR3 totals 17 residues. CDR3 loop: CASSIGGTSGIEDTQYF. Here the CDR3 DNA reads TGTGCCAGTAGTATAGGGGGGACTAGCGGGATCGAAGATACGCAGTATTTT. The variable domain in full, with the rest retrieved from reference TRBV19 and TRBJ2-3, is DGGITQSPKYLFRKEGQNVTLSCEQNLNHDAMYWYRQDPGQGLRLIYYSQIVNDFQKGDIAEGYSVSREKKESFPLTVTSAQKNPTAFYLCASSIGGTSGIEDTQYFGPGTRLTVL.

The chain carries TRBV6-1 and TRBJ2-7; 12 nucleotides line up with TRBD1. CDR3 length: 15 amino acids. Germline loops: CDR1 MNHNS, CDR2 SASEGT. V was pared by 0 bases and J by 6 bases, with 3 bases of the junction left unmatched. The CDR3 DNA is TGTGCCAGCAGTGAAGCCGGGACAGGGGGCGGCGAGCAGTACTTC. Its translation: CASSEAGTGGGEQYF.

CDR3 nucleotides: TGTGCCAGCAGTGAAGCGGCGAATTCACCCCTCCACTTT. It is translated as CASSEAANSPLHF. V is TRBV25-1 and J is TRBJ1-6, with D unresolved. Germline V gene sequence: CDR1 MGHDK, CDR2 SYGVNS. Trimming took 2 bases from V and 7 from J, leaving 6 bases between them. This CDR3 is 13 amino acids long.

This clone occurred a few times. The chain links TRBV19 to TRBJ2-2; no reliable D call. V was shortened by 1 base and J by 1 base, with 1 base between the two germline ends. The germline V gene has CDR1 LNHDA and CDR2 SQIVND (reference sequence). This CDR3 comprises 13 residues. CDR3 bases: TGTGCCAGTAGTATAGGGAACACCGGGGAGCTGTTTTTT. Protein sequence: CASSIGNTGELFF. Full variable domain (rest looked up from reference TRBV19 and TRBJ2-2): DGGITQSPKYLFRKEGQNVTLSCEQNLNHDAMYWYRQDPGQGLRLIYYSQIVNDFQKGDIAEGYSVSREKKESFPLTVTSAQKNPTAFYLCASSIGNTGELFFGEGSRLTVL.

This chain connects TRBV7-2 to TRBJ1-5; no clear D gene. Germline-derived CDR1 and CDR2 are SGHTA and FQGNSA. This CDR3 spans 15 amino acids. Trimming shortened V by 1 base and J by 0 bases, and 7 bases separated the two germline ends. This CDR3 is CASSLVHRSNQPQHF. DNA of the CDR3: TGTGCCAGCAGCTTAGTCCACCGTAGCAATCAGCCCCAGCATTTT.

CDR3 bases: TGCGCCAGCAGTAAGCTGGGGACAGGTCCTTACAATGAGCAGTTCTTC. Its translation is CASSKLGTGPYNEQFF. This chain connects TRBV10-2 to TRBJ2-1; 8 nucleotides line up with TRBD1. Trimming took 5 bases from V and 4 from J; bases not matched to a gene: 10. From germline, CDR1 is WSHSY and CDR2 SAAADI. This CDR3 has 16 residues.

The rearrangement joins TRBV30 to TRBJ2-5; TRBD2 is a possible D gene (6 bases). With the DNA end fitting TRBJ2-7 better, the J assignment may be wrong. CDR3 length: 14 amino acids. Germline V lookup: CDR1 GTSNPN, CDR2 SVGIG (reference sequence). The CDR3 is CAWRPGLGSYEQYF. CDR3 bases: TGTGCCTGGAGGCCGGGACTGGGATCCTACGAGCAGTACTTC.

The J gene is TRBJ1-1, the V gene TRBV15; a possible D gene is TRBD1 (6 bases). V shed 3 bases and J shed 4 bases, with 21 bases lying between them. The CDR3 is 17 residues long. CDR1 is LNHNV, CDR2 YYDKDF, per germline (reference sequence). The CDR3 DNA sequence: TGTGCCACCAGCAGTTTTTCTCTCCCAGGGGTTGTCACTGAAGCTTTCTTT. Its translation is CATSSFSLPGVVTEAFF.

CDR3 nucleotides: TGCGCCAGCAGCCAAGTTTGGGATTGGGCCGGGAACACTGAAGCTTTCTTT. It yields the protein CASSQVWDWAGNTEAFF. This chain uses TRBV4-3 with TRBJ1-1; unclear D gene. The V gene lost 1 base and the J gene lost 1 base, with 16 bases spanning the gap. Germline V gene sequence: CDR1 LGHNA, CDR2 YSLEER. This CDR3 comprises 17 residues.

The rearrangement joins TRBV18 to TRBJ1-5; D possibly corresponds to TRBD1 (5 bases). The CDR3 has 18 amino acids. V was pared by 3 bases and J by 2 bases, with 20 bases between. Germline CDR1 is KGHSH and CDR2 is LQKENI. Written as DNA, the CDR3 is TGTGCCAGCTCACCCCGTAGGGCCCAGGGAGGAGGCAATCAGCCCCAGCATTTT. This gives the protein CASSPRRAQGGGNQPQHF.

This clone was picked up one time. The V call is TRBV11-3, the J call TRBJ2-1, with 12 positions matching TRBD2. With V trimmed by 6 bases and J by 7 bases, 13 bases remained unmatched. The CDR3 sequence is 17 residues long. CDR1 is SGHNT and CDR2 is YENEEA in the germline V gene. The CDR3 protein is CASSNHETSGSWNEQFF. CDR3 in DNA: TGTGCCAGCAGTAACCATGAGACTAGCGGGAGTTGGAATGAGCAGTTCTTC.

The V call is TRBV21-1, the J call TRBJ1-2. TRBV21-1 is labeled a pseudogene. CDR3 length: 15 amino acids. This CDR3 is CASSRSQGGFYGYTF. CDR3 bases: TGTGCCAGCAGCAGGTCACAGGGAGGATTCTATGGCTACACCTTC.

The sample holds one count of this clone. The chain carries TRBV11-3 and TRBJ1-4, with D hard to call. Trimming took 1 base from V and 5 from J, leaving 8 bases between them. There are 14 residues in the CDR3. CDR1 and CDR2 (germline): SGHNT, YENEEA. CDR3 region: CASSLAGGNEKLFF. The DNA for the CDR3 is TGTGCCAGCAGCTTAGCGGGAGGGAATGAAAAACTGTTTTTT.

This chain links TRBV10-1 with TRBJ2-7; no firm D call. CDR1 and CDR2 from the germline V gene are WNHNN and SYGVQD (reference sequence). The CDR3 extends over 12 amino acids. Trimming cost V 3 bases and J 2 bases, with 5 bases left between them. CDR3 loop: CASSDGPYEQYF. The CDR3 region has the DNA TGCGCCAGCAGTGATGGCCCCTACGAGCAGTACTTC.

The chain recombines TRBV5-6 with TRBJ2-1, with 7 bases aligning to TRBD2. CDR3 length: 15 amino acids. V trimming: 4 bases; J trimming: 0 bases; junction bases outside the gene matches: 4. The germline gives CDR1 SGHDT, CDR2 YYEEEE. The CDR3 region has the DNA TGTGCCAGCAGCCGGGACTATTTCTCCTACAATGAGCAGTTCTTC. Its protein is CASSRDYFSYNEQFF.

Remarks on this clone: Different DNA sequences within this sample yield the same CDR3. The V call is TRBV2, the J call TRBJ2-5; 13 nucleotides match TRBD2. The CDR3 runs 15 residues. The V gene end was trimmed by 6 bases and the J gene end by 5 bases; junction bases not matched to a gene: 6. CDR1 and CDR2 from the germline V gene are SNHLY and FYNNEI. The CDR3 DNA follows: TGTGCCAGCAGACGGACTAGCGGGAGTGGTGAGACCCAGTACTTC. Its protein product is CASRRTSGSGETQYF.

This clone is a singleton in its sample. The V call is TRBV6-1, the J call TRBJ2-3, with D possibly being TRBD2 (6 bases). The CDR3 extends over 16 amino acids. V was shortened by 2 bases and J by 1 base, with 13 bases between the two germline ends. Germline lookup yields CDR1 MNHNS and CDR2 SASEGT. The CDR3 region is CASSESGGTGTDTQYF. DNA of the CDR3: TGTGCCAGCAGTGAATCCGGCGGGACTGGCACAGATACGCAGTATTTT.

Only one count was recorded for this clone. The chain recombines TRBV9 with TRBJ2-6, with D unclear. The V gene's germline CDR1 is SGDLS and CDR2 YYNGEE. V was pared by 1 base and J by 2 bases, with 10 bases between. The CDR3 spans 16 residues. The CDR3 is CASSVSLITGANVLTF. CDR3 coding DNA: TGTGCCAGCAGCGTATCCCTGATCACTGGGGCCAACGTCCTGACTTTC.

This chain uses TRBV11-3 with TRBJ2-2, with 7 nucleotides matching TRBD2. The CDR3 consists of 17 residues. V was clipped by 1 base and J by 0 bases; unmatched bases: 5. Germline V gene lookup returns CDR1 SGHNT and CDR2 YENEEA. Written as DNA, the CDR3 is TGTGCCAGCAGCTTAGGTGGGAGGGATACGAACACCGGGGAGCTGTTTTTT. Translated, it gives CASSLGGRDTNTGELFF.